This entry lists 7 T cell receptor beta chains sequenced from one sample in a study of patients and donors after allogeneic stem cell transplantation. In TCRdb, the RT-PCR reads were re-called with MiXCR into one record per CDR3 protein. The data contain about a million distinct CDR3 sequences, more than 15% of them singletons. The source material was blood, either unsorted or a sorted T cell fraction (not recorded which). These receptors were collected from a human donor who was either an allogeneic HSCT recipient or a stem cell or donor lymphocyte infusion donor (not recorded which). It is not recorded whose cells these are; they may come from a transplant donor.

This chain links TRBV5-1 with TRBJ2-3; perhaps TRBD2 as D (6 bases). V was clipped by 0 bases and J by 4 bases, with 18 bases between them. The CDR3 runs 17 residues. The germline CDR1 and CDR2 sequences are SGHRS and YFSETQ. The CDR3 loop reads CASSLGVRDFPPDTQYF. CDR3 nucleotide sequence: TGCGCCAGCAGCTTGGGGGTCCGGGACTTTCCGCCAGATACGCAGTATTTT.

The sample holds many counts of this clonotype. This rearrangement joins TRBV5-1 to TRBJ2-1, with D possibly matching TRBD1 (5 bases). Germline V CDR1 and CDR2: SGHRS, YFSETQ. The CDR3 loop spans 15 amino acids. Trimming shortened V by 0 bases and J by 1 base, and 8 bases separated the two germline ends. The CDR3 region is CASSLETVSYNEQFF. In DNA form, the CDR3 reads TGCGCCAGCAGCTTGGAGACAGTTTCCTACAATGAGCAGTTCTTC.

The chain recombines TRBV7-9 with TRBJ1-4; the match to TRBD1 covers 7 bases. With V trimmed by 5 bases and J by 6 bases, 12 bases remained unmatched. There are 16 residues in the CDR3. Per germline, CDR1 SEHNR and CDR2 FQNEAQ (reference sequence). CDR3 coding DNA: TGTGCCAGCAGCCCCATAAGGGACAGCCCTTATGAAAAACTGTTTTTT. This encodes CASSPIRDSPYEKLFF.

The J gene is TRBJ1-2, the V gene TRBV5-5; 8 bases are shared with TRBD1. V lost 4 bases, J lost 6 bases, and 5 bases stayed unmatched. This CDR3 has 13 residues. In germline, CDR1 is SGHKS, CDR2 YYEKEE (reference sequence). In nucleotides, the CDR3 is TGTGCCAGCAGCGACCGGGACAGGAATGGCTACACCTTC. Translation gives CASSDRDRNGYTF.

This clonotype was detected ten times or more. The chain combines TRBV5-6 with TRBJ1-2; no clear D gene. V lost 6 bases and J 4 bases, leaving 16 bases between the germline ends. This CDR3 is 14 amino acids long. Germline loops: CDR1 SGHDT, CDR2 YYEEEE. The CDR3 nucleotides are TGTGCCAGCACCGACTACCGGGTTATCTATGGCTACACCTTC. Amino acids: CASTDYRVIYGYTF.

V usage is TRBV12-3 or TRBV12-4 and J usage is TRBJ2-5; TRBD2 matches 9 bases. V was clipped by 6 bases and J by 1 base; unmatched bases: 9. The CDR3 has 16 residues. The CDR3 DNA sequence: TGTGCCAGCAGCGGGCTCGCGGGAGGGTTCCAAGAGACCCAGTACTTC. Its protein is CASSGLAGGFQETQYF.

This clonotype was observed a single time. The rearrangement uses TRBV4-2 and TRBJ1-3, with TRBD1 as a possible D gene (6 bases). The CDR3 is 16 amino acids. Germline CDR1 LGHNA, CDR2 YNFKEQ. Trimming shortened V by 4 bases and J by 0 bases, and 13 bases separated the two germline ends. CDR3 DNA: TGTGCCAGCAGCCGCCAACAGGGTTTCTCTGGAAACACCATATATTTT. This gives the protein CASSRQQGFSGNTIYF.